This T cell receptor beta chain was found in a study of T cell responses to AZD1222 COVID-19 vaccine. Study background: Second-dose groups at about 4 or about 12 weeks were pooled. Points from the study as a whole: When two AZD1222 doses had been given, Spike-specific TCR breadth and depth rose. Just 5 to 7 people given AZD1222 tested seropositive at baseline. With dominance at 160-218 and 743-854, vaccine-associated CD4 TCRs spanned spike.

Data came from immunoSEQ multiplex PCR; TCRdb stores just in-frame clones and leaves some out. The repertoire consists of 110,000 to 150,000 clones, with 89% occurring once and the leading ten covering 4.7%. On this clone: The antigen is unknown.

The length of the CDR3 is 15 residues. Germline V gives CDR1 SGDLS, CDR2 YYNGEE. The V gene end was trimmed by 2 bases and the J gene end by 5 bases; junction bases not matched to a gene: 3. The V and J genes are TRBV9 and TRBJ2-1; 11 positions match TRBD2. The sequencing here drew on peripheral blood, taken on day 0 of AZD1222 vaccination. The receptor was isolated from an adult in good health. CDR3 coding DNA: TGTGCCAGCAGCGTTAGCGGGGGGGCCCACAATGAGCAGTTCTTC. Translated, it gives CASSVSGGAHNEQFF.